The clone carrying this T cell receptor (beta chain) has at least ten counts. The antigen is undetermined. The record originates from a study of CD8 T cells in ankylosing spondylitis. Study-wide points: A TCR beta motif of 7 or 8 highly homologous variants appeared characteristic of ankylosing spondylitis blood. A CD8+ phenotype characterized the disease-linked clones, which were relatively rare in peripheral blood.

The CDR3 has 16 amino acids. Germline V gene data show CDR1 as KGHDR and CDR2 as SFDVKD. Trimming removed 6 bases from V and 4 bases from J, with 18 bases in between. TCR beta libraries were made by quantitative 5'-RACE with molecular barcodes. TCRdb fed the 5' RACE reads into MiXCR, producing one record per CDR3 protein. The data contain around 490,000 distinct CDR3 sequences, roughly 5% of them singletons. The TCR comes from a male donor with ankylosing spondylitis. The sequencing sample was made of blood, either unsorted or a sorted T cell fraction (not recorded which). The genes are TRBV24-1 and TRBJ1-3; D ambiguous. The CDR3 is CATSNPRRPRGNTIYF. In DNA form, the CDR3 reads TGTGCCACCAGTAATCCTCGGAGACCGCGGGGAAACACCATATATTTT.